This T cell receptor (beta chain) was retrieved from a study of blood T cell repertoires in COVID-19. The wider study: Sites across the United States, Italy and Spain contributed samples from acute and convalescent COVID-19. Sources were T cells, B-cell-depleted T cells, or PBMCs; the material itself was cDNA or gDNA.

Trimming stripped 2 bases from V and 6 bases from J, with 4 bases between. Germline loops: CDR1 SGHTA, CDR2 FQGNSA. The CDR3 extends over 11 amino acids. Authors' analysis steps: Using reference gene primer amplification, nucleated cell counts were estimated. TCRdb keeps only in-frame clones here, not all; method: immunoSEQ multiplex PCR. The DNA was the basis for D and trimming; V, J and clone size are from that table. The sample contains about 230,000 clones, around four fifths of which appear only once. The sample comprised peripheral blood. The chain carries TRBV7-2 and TRBJ2-5; D gene ambiguous. The TCR was taken from a woman in her seventies with active or convalescent COVID-19. The DNA of the CDR3 is TGTGCCAGCAGCTTACAAAAGACCCAGTACTTC. Translating gives CASSLQKTQYF.